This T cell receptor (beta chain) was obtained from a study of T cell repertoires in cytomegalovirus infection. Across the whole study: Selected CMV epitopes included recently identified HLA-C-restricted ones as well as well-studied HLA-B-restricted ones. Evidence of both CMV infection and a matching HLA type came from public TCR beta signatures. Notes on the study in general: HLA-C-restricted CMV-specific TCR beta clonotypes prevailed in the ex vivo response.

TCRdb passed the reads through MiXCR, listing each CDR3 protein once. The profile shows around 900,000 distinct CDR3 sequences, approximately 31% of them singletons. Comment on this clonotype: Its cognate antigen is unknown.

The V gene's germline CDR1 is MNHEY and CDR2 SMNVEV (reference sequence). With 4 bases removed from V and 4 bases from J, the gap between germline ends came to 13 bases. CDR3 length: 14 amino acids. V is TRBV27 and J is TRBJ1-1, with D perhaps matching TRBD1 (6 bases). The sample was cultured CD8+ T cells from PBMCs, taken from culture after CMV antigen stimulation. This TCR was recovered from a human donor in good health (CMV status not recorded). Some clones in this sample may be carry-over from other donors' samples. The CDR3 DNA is TGTGCCAGCAGTTGGGGTGGGGGCGCCACTGAAGCTTTCTTT. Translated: CASSWGGGATEAFF.